This entry lists 21 T cell receptor beta chains sequenced from one sample in a study of OX40 agonist ivuxolimab in advanced cancers. Libraries were constructed by the immunoSEQ multiplex PCR assay. Not all clones reach the TCRdb copy of this immuneACCESS table, which keeps in-frame sequences only. Checked studies attribute under half of the gap to unresolved V genes and leave the rest unexplained. This sample lists roughly 60,000 clones; about 86% were detected once. 2% to 2.5% of the sample is in the top ten clones. The starting material was CD4+ or CD8+ T cells sorted from blood, obtained in a trial of the OX40 agonist ivuxolimab. The source of these receptors is an adult with an advanced solid tumor such as melanoma, head and neck, liver or kidney cancer.

This chain joins TRBV19 and TRBJ2-7; TRBD2 aligns across 10 bases. Looked up from germline, CDR1 is LNHDA and CDR2 is SQIVND (reference sequence). This CDR3 region has 14 residues. Trimming cost V 3 bases and J 7 bases; bases outside gene matches: 6. The DNA for the CDR3 is TGTGCCAGTAGTATCCTAGCGGGAGTAGGAGAGCAGTACTTC. This encodes CASSILAGVGEQYF. Full variable domain (rest looked up from reference TRBV19 and TRBJ2-7): DGGITQSPKYLFRKEGQNVTLSCEQNLNHDAMYWYRQDPGQGLRLIYYSQIVNDFQKGDIAEGYSVSREKKESFPLTVTSAQKNPTAFYLCASSILAGVGEQYFGPGTRLTVT.

Worth noting for this clone: Other DNA sequences within the sample encode an identical CDR3. The chain combines TRBV6-5 with TRBJ2-1, with D tentatively TRBD1 (6 bases). The V gene's germline CDR1 is MNHEY and CDR2 SVGAGI. V was shortened by 1 base and J by 10 bases, with 11 bases between the two germline ends. This CDR3 has 13 amino acids. CDR3 in DNA: TGTGCCAGCAGTTACTTACCAGGGGTCGAGCAGTTCTTC. This codes for CASSYLPGVEQFF.

The chain has TRBV7-9 and TRBJ1-1; the D is unclear. The ends were cut back, 3 bases at V and 4 bases at J, with 15 bases in the middle. This CDR3 contains 15 residues. CDR1 is SEHNR, CDR2 FQNEAQ, per germline (reference sequence). CDR3: CASSFPSGVSTEAFF. As DNA, the CDR3 is TGTGCCAGCAGCTTCCCCTCCGGGGTGAGCACTGAAGCTTTCTTT.

This clone occurred once. The J gene is TRBJ1-6, the V gene TRBV5-4; a possible D gene is TRBD1 (5 bases). Germline V gene sequence: CDR1 SGHNT, CDR2 YYREEE (reference sequence). The V and J ends lost 2 bases and 7 bases respectively, with 13 bases between them. CDR3 length equals 15 residues. The CDR3 nucleotides read TGTGCCAGCAGCTTCGCGGGGGGATCCAATTCACCCCTCCACTTT. Its translation is CASSFAGGSNSPLHF.

This clone was observed once. The rearrangement uses TRBV6-5 and TRBJ2-7; D tentatively reads TRBD1 or TRBD2 (5 bases each). The CDR3 consists of 13 residues. Germline V CDR1 and CDR2: MNHEY, SVGAGI. V lost 2 bases and J 5 bases, leaving 10 bases between the germline ends. The CDR3: CASSYQGVHEQYF. The CDR3 nucleotides are TGTGCCAGCAGTTACCAGGGAGTACACGAGCAGTACTTC.

This clone was seen only once. The V gene is TRBV7-2, the J gene TRBJ2-7, with D possibly TRBD2 on 6 matching bases. V shed 2 bases and J shed 7 bases, with 18 bases lying between them. From germline, CDR1 is SGHTA and CDR2 FQGNSA. The CDR3 is 15 amino acids. The chain's CDR3 is CASSLSIEELAEQYF. Here the CDR3 DNA reads TGTGCCAGCAGCTTAAGCATTGAGGAGCTAGCGGAGCAGTACTTC.

The chain carries TRBV28 and TRBJ2-7; no firm D call. Germline CDR1 reads MDHEN; CDR2 reads SYDVKM. The CDR3 spans 13 residues. Trimming cost V 3 bases and J 5 bases, with 11 bases left between them. As DNA, the CDR3 is TGTGCCAGCAGTTTCAGACTTTTTCACGAGCAGTACTTC. Encoded protein: CASSFRLFHEQYF.

This clone was seen a handful of times. The CDR3 loop reads CASSLLGMINAARRGRGGYTF. Written as DNA, the CDR3 is TGTGCCAGCAGTTTGCTAGGGATGATCAACGCCGCGCGGCGTGGGCGTGGGGGCTACACCTTC. This chain uses TRBV28 with TRBJ1-2; no firm D call. V gave up 3 bases and J gave up 8 bases, with 37 bases separating them. CDR3 length: 21 amino acids. Germline V gene data show CDR1 as MDHEN and CDR2 as SYDVKM.

This chain links TRBV12-2 with TRBJ1-1. TRBV12-2 is a pseudogene segment. The CDR3 sequence is 12 residues long. In nucleotides, the CDR3 is TGTGCAAGTCGCTTTCCGGTCACTGAAGCTTTCTTT. Translated, it gives CASRFPVTEAFF.

The chain employs TRBV5-4 and TRBJ1-2, with a tentative D call TRBD1 (6 bases). Germline-derived CDR1 and CDR2 are SGHNT and YYREEE (reference sequence). This CDR3 region has 14 residues. V was pared by 2 bases and J by 7 bases, with 15 bases between. CDR3 coding DNA: TGTGCCAGCAGCTTACGTCGCAGGGGAAGTGGCTACACCTTC. Translated: CASSLRRRGSGYTF.

The chain employs TRBV4-1 and TRBJ1-2, with D hard to call. The CDR3 is 13 amino acids. V gave up 0 bases and J gave up 3 bases, with 5 bases separating them. The germline V gene has CDR1 MGHRA and CDR2 YSYEKL. The CDR3 spells CASSQDNYYGYTF. In DNA, the CDR3 is TGCGCCAGCAGCCAAGATAATTACTATGGCTACACCTTC.

The chain has TRBV5-4 and TRBJ2-1; no definite D call. V gave up 1 base and J gave up 2 bases, with 4 bases separating them. The CDR3 has 13 amino acids. Germline V gene data show CDR1 as SGHNT and CDR2 as YYREEE (reference sequence). CDR3 nucleotides: TGTGCCAGCAGCTTGCCAGCCTACAATGAGCAGTTCTTC. This encodes CASSLPAYNEQFF. Based on the CDR3 plus reference TRBV5-4 and TRBJ2-1, the full variable domain is ETGVTQSPTHLIKTRGQQVTLRCSSQSGHNTVSWYQQALGQGPQFIFQYYREEENGRGNFPPRFSGLQFPNYSSELNVNALELDDSALYLCASSLPAYNEQFFGPGTRLTVL.

This clone was counted only a few times. CDR3 nucleotides: TGCAGCGTTCACTCTGGAAACACCATATATTTT. Residues: CSVHSGNTIYF. V usage is TRBV29-1 and J usage is TRBJ1-3; D remains unclear. Germline V gene sequence: CDR1 SQVTM, CDR2 ANQGSEA. With 5 bases removed from V and 0 bases from J, the gap between germline ends came to 2 bases. This CDR3 region has 11 residues.

This chain uses TRBV5-1 with TRBJ2-3; D may correspond to TRBD1 or TRBD2 (5 bases each). Germline CDR1 is SGHRS and CDR2 is YFSETQ. This CDR3 is built from 14 residues. V was pared by 3 bases and J by 0 bases, with 8 bases between. Here the CDR3 DNA reads TGCGCCAGCAGCTCCCGGGACAGCACAGATACGCAGTATTTT. Translation: CASSSRDSTDTQYF.

This clone was seen more than once but under ten times. This sequence joins TRBV29-1 and TRBJ2-7; D is uncertain. Trimming took off 6 bases at V and 3 bases at J, with 9 bases between the two ends. Germline V gene lookup returns CDR1 SQVTM and CDR2 ANQGSEA. This CDR3 is built from 11 residues. The CDR3 region has the DNA TGCAGCGTCCAGGACGACTACGAGCAGTACTTC. As protein: CSVQDDYEQYF.

CDR3 nucleotide sequence: TGTGCCAGCAGCGTAGCGTCAGGGGGAACAGATACGCAGTATTTT. This codes for CASSVASGGTDTQYF. The chain couples TRBV9 to TRBJ2-3; TRBD1 matches at 7 bases. The CDR3 runs 15 residues. Germline values: CDR1 SGDLS, CDR2 YYNGEE. V shed 0 bases, J shed 3 bases, and the junction held 4 bases outside the gene matches.

Written as DNA, the CDR3 is TGTGCCAGCTTCATGGGCGGGAGGAATGAGCAGTTCTTC. It specifies CASFMGGRNEQFF. The V gene is TRBV11-2, the J gene TRBJ2-1; 8 bases agree with TRBD2. This CDR3 is built from 13 residues. CDR1 and CDR2 (germline): SGHAT, FQNNGV. V shed 8 bases, J shed 7 bases, and the junction held 7 bases outside the gene matches.

This chain links TRBV4-1 with TRBJ2-4, with D maybe TRBD2 (6 bases). The V end was cut by 7 bases, the J end by 3 bases, with 16 bases between. CDR1 is MGHRA and CDR2 is YSYEKL in the germline V gene. The CDR3 contains 15 residues. CDR3 region: CASKKTWRDKNIQYF. CDR3 DNA sequence: TGCGCCAGCAAAAAAACTTGGCGGGACAAAAACATTCAGTACTTC.

The chain recombines TRBV9 with TRBJ2-3, with D tentatively TRBD2 (5 bases). The CDR3 is made up of 14 amino acids. Trimming removed 1 base from V and 4 bases from J, with 10 bases in between. The V gene's germline CDR1 is SGDLS and CDR2 YYNGEE. The CDR3 protein is CASSVLALSDTQYF. CDR3 nucleotides: TGTGCCAGCAGCGTACTAGCACTGTCAGATACGCAGTATTTT.

The chain couples TRBV5-1 to TRBJ1-4; 9 positions match TRBD1. The CDR3 is 15 residues long. The J segment lost 5 bases and the V segment lost 7 bases, leaving 9 bases of the junction unmatched. Germline CDR1 is SGHRS and CDR2 is YFSETQ. CDR3 in amino acids: CASRPTGTGNEKLFF. The CDR3 DNA reads as TGCGCCAGCCGACCGACCGGGACAGGGAATGAAAAACTGTTTTTT.

Of note for this clone: Germline is not matched at one junction end, which may reflect a read error. J is TRBJ2-5 and V is TRBV7-7, with 7 nucleotides matching TRBD2. Per germline, CDR1 SSHAT and CDR2 FNYEAQ (reference sequence). CDR3 length: 14 residues. The CDR3 protein is CASSLLGGQETQYF. The CDR3 nucleotides read TGTGCTAGCAGCTTGCTGGGGGGGCAAGAGACCCAGTACTTC.